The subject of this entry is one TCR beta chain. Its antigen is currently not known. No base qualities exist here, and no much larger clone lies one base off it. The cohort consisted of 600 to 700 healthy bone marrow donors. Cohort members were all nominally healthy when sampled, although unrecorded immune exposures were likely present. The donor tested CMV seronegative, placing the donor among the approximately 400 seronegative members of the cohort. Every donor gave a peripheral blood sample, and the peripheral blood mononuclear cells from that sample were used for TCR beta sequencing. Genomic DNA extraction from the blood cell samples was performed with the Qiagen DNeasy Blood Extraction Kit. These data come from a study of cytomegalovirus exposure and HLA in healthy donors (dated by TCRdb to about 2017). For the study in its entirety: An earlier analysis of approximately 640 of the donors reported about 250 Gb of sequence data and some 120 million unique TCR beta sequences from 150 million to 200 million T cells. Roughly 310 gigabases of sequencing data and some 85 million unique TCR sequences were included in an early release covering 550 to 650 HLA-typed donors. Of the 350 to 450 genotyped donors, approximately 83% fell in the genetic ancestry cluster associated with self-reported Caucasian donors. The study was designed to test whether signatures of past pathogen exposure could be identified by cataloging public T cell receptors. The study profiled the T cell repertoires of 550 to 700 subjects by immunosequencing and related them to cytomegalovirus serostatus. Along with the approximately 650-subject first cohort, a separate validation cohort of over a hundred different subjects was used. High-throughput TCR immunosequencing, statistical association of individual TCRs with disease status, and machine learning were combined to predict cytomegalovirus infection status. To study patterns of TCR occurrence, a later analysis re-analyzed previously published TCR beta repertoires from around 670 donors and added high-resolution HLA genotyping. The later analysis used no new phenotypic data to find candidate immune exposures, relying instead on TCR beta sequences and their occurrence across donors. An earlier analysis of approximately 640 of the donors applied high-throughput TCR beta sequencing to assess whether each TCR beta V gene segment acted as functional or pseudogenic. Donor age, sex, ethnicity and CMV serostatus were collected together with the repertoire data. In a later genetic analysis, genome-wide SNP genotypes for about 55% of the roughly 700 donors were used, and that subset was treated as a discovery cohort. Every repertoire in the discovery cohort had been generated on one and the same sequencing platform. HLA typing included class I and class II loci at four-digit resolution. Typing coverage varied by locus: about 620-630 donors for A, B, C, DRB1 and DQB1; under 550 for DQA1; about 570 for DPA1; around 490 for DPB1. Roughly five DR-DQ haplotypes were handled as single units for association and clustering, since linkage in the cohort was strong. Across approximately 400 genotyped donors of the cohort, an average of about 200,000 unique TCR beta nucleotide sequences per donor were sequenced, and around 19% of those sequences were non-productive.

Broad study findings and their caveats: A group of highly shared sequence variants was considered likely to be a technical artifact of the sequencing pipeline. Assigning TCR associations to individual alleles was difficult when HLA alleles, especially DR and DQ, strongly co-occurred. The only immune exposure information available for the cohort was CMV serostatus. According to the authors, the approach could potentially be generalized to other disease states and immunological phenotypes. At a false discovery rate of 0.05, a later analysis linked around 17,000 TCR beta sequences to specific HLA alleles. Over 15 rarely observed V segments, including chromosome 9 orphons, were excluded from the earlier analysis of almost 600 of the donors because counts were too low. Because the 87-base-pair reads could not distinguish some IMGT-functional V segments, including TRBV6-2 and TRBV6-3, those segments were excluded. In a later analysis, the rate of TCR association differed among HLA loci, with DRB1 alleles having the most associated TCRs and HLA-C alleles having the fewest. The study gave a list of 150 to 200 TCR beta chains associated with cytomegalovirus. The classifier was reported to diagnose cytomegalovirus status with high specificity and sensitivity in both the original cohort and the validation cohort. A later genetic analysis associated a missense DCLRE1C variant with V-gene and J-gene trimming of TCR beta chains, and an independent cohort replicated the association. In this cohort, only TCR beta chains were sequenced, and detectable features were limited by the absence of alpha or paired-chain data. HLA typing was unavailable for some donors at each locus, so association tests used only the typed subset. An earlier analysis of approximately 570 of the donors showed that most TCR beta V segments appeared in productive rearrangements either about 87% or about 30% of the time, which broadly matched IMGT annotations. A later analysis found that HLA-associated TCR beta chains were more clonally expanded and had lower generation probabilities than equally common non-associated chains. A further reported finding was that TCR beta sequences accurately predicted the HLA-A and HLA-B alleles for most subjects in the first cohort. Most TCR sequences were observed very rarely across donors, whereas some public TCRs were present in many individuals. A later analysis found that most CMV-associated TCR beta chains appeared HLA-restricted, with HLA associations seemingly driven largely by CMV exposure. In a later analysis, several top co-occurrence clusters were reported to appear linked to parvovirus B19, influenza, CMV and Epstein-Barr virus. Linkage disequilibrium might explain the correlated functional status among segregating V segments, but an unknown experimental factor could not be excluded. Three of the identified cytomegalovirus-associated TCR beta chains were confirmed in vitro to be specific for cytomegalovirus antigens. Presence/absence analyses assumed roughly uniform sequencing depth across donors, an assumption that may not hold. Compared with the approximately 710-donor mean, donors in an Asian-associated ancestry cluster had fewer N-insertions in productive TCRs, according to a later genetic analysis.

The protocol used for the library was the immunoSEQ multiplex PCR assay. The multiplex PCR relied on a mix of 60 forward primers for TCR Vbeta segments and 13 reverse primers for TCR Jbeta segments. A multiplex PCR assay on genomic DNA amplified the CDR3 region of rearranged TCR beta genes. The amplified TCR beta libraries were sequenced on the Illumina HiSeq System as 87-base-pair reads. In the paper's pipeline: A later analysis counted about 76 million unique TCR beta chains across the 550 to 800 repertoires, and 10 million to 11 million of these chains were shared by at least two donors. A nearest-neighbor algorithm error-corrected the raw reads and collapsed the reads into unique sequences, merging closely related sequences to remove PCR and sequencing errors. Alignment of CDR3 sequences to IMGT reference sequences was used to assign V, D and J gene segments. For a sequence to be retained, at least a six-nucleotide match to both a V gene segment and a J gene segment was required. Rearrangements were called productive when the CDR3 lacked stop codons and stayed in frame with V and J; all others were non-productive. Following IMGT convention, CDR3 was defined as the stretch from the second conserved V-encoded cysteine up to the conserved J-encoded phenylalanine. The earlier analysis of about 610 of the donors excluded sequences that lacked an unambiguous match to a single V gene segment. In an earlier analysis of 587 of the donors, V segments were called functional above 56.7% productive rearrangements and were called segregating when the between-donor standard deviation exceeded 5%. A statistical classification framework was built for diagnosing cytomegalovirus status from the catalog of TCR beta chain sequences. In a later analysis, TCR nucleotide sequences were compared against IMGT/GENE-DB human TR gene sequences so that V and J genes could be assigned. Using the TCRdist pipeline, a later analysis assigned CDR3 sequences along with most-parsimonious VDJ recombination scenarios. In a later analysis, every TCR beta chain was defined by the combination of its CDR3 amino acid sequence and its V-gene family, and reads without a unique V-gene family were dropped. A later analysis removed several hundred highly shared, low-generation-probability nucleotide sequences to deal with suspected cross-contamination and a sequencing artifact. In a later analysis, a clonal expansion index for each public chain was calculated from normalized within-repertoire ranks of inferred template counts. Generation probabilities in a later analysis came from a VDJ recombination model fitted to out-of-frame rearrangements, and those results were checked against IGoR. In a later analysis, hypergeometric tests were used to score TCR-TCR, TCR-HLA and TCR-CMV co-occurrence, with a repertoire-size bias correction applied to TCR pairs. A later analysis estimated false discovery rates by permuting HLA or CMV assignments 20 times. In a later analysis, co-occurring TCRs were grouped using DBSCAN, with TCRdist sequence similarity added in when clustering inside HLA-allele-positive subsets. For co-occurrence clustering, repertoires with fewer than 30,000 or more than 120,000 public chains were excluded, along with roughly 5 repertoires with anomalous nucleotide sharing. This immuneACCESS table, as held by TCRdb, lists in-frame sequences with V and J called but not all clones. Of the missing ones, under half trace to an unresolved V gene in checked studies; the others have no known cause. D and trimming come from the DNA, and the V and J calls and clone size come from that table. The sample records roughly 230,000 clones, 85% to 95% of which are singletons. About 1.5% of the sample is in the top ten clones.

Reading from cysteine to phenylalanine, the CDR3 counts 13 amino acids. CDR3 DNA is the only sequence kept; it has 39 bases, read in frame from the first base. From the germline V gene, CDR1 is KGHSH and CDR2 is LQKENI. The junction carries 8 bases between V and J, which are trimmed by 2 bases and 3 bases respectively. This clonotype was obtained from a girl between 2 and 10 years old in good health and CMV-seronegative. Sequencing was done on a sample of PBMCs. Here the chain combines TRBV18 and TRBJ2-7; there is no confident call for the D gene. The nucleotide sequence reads TGTGCCAGCTCACCAGTGAGAGACTACGAGCAGTACTTC. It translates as CASSPVRDYEQYF.